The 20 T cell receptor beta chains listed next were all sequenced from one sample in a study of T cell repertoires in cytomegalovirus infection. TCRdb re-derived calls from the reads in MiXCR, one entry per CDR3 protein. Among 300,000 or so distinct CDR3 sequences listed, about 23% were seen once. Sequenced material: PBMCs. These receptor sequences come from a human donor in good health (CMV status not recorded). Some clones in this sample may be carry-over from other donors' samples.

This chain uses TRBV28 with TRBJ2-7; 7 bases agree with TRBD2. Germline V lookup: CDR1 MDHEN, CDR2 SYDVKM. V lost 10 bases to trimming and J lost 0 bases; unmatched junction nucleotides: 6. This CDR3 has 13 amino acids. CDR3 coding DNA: TGTGCCACCCTGGGGGGGAGCTCCTACGAGCAGTACTTC. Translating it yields CATLGGSSYEQYF.

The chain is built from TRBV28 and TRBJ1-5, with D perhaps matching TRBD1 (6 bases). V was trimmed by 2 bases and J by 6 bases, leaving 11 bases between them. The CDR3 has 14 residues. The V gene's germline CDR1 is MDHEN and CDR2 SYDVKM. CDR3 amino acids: CASSLPGAGQPQHF. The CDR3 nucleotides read TGTGCCAGCAGTTTACCGGGGGCGGGTCAGCCCCAGCATTTT.

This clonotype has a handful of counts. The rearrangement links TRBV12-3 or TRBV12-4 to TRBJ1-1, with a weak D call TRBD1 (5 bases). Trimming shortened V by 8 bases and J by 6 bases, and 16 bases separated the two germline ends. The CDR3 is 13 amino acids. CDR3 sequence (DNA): TGTGCCAGCTCCGTGGCAGGGATCGCTGAAGCTTTCTTT. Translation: CASSVAGIAEAFF.

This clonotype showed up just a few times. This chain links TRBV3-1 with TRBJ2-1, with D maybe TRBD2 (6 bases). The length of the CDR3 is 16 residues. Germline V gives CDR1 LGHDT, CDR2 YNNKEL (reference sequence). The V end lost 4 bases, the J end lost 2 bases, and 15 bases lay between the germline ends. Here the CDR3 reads CASSRAGSGAYNEQFF. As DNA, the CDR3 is TGTGCCAGCAGCCGCGCGGGATCTGGAGCCTACAATGAGCAGTTCTTC.

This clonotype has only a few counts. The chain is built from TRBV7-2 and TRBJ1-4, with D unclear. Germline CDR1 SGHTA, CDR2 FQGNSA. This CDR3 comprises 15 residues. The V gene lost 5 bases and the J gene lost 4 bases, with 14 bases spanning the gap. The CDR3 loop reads CASSPRPQSNEKLFF. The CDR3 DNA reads TGTGCCAGCAGCCCCCGGCCGCAGAGTAATGAAAAACTGTTTTTT. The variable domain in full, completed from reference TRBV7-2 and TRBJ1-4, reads GAGVSQSPSNKVTEKGKDVELRCDPISGHTALYWYRQSLGQGLEFLIYFQGNSAPDKSGLPSDRFSAERTGGSVSTLTIQRTQQEDSAVYLCASSPRPQSNEKLFFGSGTQLSVL.

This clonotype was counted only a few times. CDR3 sequence reads: CSVSEGNYGYTF. CDR3 in DNA: TGCAGCGTTAGTGAGGGAAACTATGGCTACACCTTC. The chain recombines TRBV29-1 with TRBJ1-2, with unresolved D. Germline CDR1 reads SQVTM; CDR2 reads ANQGSEA. The CDR3 is 12 amino acids. V gave up 5 bases and J gave up 2 bases, with 9 bases separating them.

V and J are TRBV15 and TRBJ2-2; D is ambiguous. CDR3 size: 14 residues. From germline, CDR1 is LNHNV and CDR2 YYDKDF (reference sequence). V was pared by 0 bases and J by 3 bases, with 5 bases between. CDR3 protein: CATSRDLYTGELFF. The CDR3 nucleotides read TGTGCCACCAGCAGAGACCTCTACACCGGGGAGCTGTTTTTT.

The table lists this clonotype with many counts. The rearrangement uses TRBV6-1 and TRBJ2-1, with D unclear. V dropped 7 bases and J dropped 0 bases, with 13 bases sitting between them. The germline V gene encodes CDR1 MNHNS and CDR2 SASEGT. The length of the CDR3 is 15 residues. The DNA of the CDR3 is TGTGCCAGCACTCCTCGTGGTGGCTCCTACAATGAGCAGTTCTTC. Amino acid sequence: CASTPRGGSYNEQFF.

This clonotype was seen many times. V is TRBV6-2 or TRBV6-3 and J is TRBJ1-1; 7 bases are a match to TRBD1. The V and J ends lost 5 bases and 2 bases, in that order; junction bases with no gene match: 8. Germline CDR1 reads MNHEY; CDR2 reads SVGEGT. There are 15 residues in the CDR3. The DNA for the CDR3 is TGTGCCAGCAGTGTCCCACAGGGGACTAACACTGAAGCTTTCTTT. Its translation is CASSVPQGTNTEAFF.

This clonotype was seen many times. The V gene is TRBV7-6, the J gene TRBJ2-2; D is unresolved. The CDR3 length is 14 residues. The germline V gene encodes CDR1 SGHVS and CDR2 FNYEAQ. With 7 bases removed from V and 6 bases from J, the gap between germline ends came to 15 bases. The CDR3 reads CASTHGQPPGELFF. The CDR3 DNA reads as TGTGCCAGCACCCATGGGCAGCCTCCCGGGGAGCTGTTTTTT.

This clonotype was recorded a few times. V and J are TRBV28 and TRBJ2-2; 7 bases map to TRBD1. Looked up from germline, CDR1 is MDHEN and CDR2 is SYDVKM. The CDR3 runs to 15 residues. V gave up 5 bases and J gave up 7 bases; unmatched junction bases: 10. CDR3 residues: CASSVETGKGGELFF. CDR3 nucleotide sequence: TGTGCCAGCAGTGTCGAGACAGGGAAGGGCGGGGAGCTGTTTTTT.

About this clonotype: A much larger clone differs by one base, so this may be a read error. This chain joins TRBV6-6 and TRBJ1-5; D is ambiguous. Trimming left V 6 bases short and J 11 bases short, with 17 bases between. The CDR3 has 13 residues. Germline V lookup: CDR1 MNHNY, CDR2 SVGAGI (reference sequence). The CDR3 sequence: CASRRYADGAQHF. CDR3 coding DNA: TGTGCCAGCAGACGGTACGCCGACGGGGCCCAGCATTTT.

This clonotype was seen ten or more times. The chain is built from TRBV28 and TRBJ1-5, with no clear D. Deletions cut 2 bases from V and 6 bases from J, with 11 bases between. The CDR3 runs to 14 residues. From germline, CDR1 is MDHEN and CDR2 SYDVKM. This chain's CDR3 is CASSLSGQGQPQHF. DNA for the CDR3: TGTGCCAGCAGTTTAAGCGGGCAAGGTCAGCCCCAGCATTTT.

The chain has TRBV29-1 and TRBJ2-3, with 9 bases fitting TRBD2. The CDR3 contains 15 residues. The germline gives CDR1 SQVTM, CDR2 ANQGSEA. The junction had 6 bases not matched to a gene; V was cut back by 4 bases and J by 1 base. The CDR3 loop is CSVVPREGGTDTQYF. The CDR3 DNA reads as TGCAGCGTTGTACCGCGGGAGGGTGGCACAGATACGCAGTATTTT.

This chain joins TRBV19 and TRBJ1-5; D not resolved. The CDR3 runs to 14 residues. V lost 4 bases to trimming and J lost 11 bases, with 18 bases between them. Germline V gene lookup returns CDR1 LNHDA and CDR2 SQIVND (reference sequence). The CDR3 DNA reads TGTGCCAGTAGTACCTCCTCGATGGCCAGAACCCAGCATTTT. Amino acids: CASSTSSMARTQHF.

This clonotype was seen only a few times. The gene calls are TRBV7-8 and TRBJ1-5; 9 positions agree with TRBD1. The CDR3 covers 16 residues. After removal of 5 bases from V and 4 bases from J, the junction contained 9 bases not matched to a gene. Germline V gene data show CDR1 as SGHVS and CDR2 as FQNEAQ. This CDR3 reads CASSRTGVSWNQPQHF. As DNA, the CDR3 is TGTGCCAGCAGCAGGACAGGGGTTTCATGGAATCAGCCCCAGCATTTT.

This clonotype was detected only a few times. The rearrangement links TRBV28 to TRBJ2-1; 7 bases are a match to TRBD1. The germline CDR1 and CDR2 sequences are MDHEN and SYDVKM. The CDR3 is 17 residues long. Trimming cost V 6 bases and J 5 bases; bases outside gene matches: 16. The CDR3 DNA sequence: TGTGCCAGCAGGTCGCGGGTACAGGGGAGATGGGACAATGAGCAGTTCTTC. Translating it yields CASRSRVQGRWDNEQFF.

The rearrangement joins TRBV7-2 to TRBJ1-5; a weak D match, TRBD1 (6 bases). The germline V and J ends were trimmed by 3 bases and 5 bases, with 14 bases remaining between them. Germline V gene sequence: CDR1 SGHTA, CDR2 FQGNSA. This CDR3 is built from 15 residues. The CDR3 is CASSFSGGLDQPQHF. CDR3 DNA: TGTGCCAGCAGCTTTAGTGGGGGGCTCGATCAGCCCCAGCATTTT.

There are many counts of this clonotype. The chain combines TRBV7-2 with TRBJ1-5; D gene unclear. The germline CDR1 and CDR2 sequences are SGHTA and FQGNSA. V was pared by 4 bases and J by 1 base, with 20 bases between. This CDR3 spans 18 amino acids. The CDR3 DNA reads TGTGCCAGCAGCTCCGGAAAAACCGGGCGGACGAGCAATCAGCCCCAGCATTTT. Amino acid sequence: CASSSGKTGRTSNQPQHF. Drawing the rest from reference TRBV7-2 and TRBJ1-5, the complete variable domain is GAGVSQSPSNKVTEKGKDVELRCDPISGHTALYWYRQSLGQGLEFLIYFQGNSAPDKSGLPSDRFSAERTGGSVSTLTIQRTQQEDSAVYLCASSSGKTGRTSNQPQHFGDGTRLSIL.

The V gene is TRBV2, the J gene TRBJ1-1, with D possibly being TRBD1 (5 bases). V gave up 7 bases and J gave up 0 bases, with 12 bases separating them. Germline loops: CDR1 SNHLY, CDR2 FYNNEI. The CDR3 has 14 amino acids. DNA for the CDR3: TGTGCCAGCATTCCCGGGGGGTTGAACACTGAAGCTTTCTTT. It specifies CASIPGGLNTEAFF.